A single sample gave rise to the 14 T cell receptor beta chains below, sequenced in a study of blood T cell repertoires in COVID-19. The data were produced by immunoSEQ multiplex PCR, yet TCRdb's version contains in-frame clones alone and is incomplete. Of about 210,000 clones in the sample, about nine tenths were seen once. Sequencing used PBMCs or T cells enriched from blood (not recorded which). The receptors were sampled from a man aged 18 to 30 with acute COVID-19.

This chain links TRBV11-2 with TRBJ2-7; tentatively, D is TRBD2 (5 bases). V was pared by 8 bases and J by 6 bases, with 11 bases between. Germline loops: CDR1 SGHAT, CDR2 FQNNGV. The CDR3 contains 11 residues. This CDR3 reads CASAGEAEQYF. The CDR3 region has the DNA TGTGCCAGCGCGGGTGAGGCCGAGCAGTACTTC.

This chain links TRBV18 with TRBJ1-2; weak D call: TRBD1 (5 bases). Trimming shortened V by 3 bases and J by 7 bases, and 15 bases separated the two germline ends. CDR3 length equals 14 residues. The V gene's germline CDR1 is KGHSH and CDR2 LQKENI. DNA for the CDR3: TGTGCCAGCTCACCGGGCACAGGATCTTTTGGCTACACCTTC. Its translation: CASSPGTGSFGYTF.

This rearrangement joins TRBV27 to TRBJ2-7; 9 nucleotides match TRBD2. V lost 4 bases to trimming and J lost 0 bases; unmatched junction nucleotides: 1. Germline V lookup: CDR1 MNHEY, CDR2 SMNVEV (reference sequence). This CDR3 region has 14 residues. The CDR3 coding sequence is TGTGCCAGCAGTTCTAGCGGGGTCTCCTACGAGCAGTACTTC. Translation: CASSSSGVSYEQYF.

The chain carries TRBV16 and TRBJ2-5; a possible D gene is TRBD1 (5 bases). CDR1 is KGHSY and CDR2 is FQNENV in the germline V gene. Trimming removed 2 bases from V and 7 bases from J, with 14 bases in between. The CDR3 spans 14 residues. The CDR3 here is CASSQPREGGTQYF. DNA for the CDR3: TGTGCCAGCAGCCAACCCAGGGAAGGCGGGACCCAGTACTTC.

The rearrangement uses TRBV4-1 and TRBJ2-2; possibly TRBD2 for D (6 bases). The germline V and J ends were trimmed by 0 bases and 5 bases, with 13 bases remaining between them. This CDR3 is built from 16 residues. Germline CDR1 and CDR2: MGHRA and YSYEKL. DNA of the CDR3: TGCGCCAGCAGCCAAGATCGACTAGGCGGGACCGGGGAGCTGTTTTTT. This sequence encodes CASSQDRLGGTGELFF.

This rearrangement joins TRBV7-2 to TRBJ2-3; 15 bases line up with TRBD2. Unmatched junction bases numbered 5, after V lost 5 bases and J lost 5 bases. The CDR3 length is 16 residues. Germline-derived CDR1 and CDR2 are SGHTA and FQGNSA. The CDR3 coding sequence is TGTGCCAGCAGCCCCGGACTAGCGGGAGGGCGAGATACGCAGTATTTT. Residues: CASSPGLAGGRDTQYF.

The chain carries TRBV6-5 and TRBJ1-1; perhaps TRBD1 as D (5 bases). The V gene lost 0 bases and the J gene lost 4 bases, with 12 bases spanning the gap. This CDR3 spans 15 amino acids. The germline CDR1 and CDR2 sequences are MNHEY and SVGAGI. CDR3 in amino acids: CASSYSKQVPTEAFF. The CDR3 DNA sequence: TGTGCCAGCAGTTACTCGAAACAGGTTCCCACTGAAGCTTTCTTT.

The chain links TRBV27 to TRBJ2-6; 7 bases are a match to TRBD1. This CDR3 contains 16 residues. V shed 5 bases, J shed 2 bases, and the junction held 6 bases outside the gene matches. CDR1 is MNHEY, CDR2 SMNVEV, per germline (reference sequence). The CDR3 protein is CASSATGTTGANVLTF. The CDR3 coding sequence is TGTGCCAGCAGTGCGACAGGGACCACTGGGGCCAACGTCCTGACTTTC.

This clone was counted only a few times. The chain recombines TRBV23-1 with TRBJ1-5, with D hard to call. TRBV23-1 is labeled an ORF, and its function is uncertain. V dropped 2 bases and J dropped 8 bases, with 16 bases sitting between them. The CDR3 is 15 residues long. The CDR3 bases are TGCGCCAGCAGTCAAGAGGGTCATTTGTTGGAGCCCCAGCATTTT. This encodes CASSQEGHLLEPQHF.

The V gene is TRBV7-9, the J gene TRBJ1-3; 11 nucleotides match TRBD1. V dropped 4 bases and J dropped 3; count of bases not matched to a gene: 8. Looked up from germline, CDR1 is SEHNR and CDR2 is FQNEAQ (reference sequence). The length of the CDR3 is 17 residues. DNA of the CDR3: TGTGCCAGCAGCTCCTGGCGGACAGGGGGCGTTGGAAACACCATATATTTT. Amino acids: CASSSWRTGGVGNTIYF.

With regard to this clone: This sample also contains other DNA sequences that code for the same CDR3. This chain links TRBV2 with TRBJ1-1; no clear D. CDR3 size: 12 residues. The V end was cut by 4 bases, the J end by 1 base, with 4 bases between. Per the germline V gene, CDR1 is SNHLY and CDR2 is FYNNEI. The CDR3 nucleotides are TGTGCCAGCAGTGCGGGGAACACTGAAGCTTTCTTT. Its protein product is CASSAGNTEAFF.

This chain connects TRBV28 to TRBJ2-6; TRBD2 matches 7 bases. The CDR3 has 15 residues. V lost 7 bases and J lost 3; bases outside the gene matches: 6. The germline V gene encodes CDR1 MDHEN and CDR2 SYDVKM. The CDR3 coding sequence is TGTGCCAGCACCCCTGGGAGGGTTGGGGCCAACGTCCTGACTTTC. This encodes CASTPGRVGANVLTF.

V usage is TRBV4-3 and J usage is TRBJ1-3; no clear D gene. This CDR3 is 16 amino acids long. V was pared by 4 bases and J by 0 bases, with 13 bases between. Germline assignment: CDR1 LGHNA and CDR2 YSLEER. CDR3 DNA: TGCGCCAGCAGCCTACTGCTTTCGAGCTCTGGAAACACCATATATTTT. This gives the protein CASSLLLSSSGNTIYF.

This clone appeared a few times. The chain couples TRBV7-3 to TRBJ2-1, with 8 positions matching TRBD2. V gave up 3 bases and J gave up 6 bases; unmatched junction bases: 10. The CDR3 extends over 16 amino acids. From germline, CDR1 is SGHTA and CDR2 FQGTGA. In DNA form, the CDR3 reads TGTGCCAGCAGCTTTGGTGGGACTAGTTCTACCAATGAGCAGTTCTTC. Protein product: CASSFGGTSSTNEQFF.